The present T cell receptor beta chain was sequenced within a study of blood T cell repertoires in COVID-19. In the study overall: The United States, Italy and Spain supplied acute and convalescent COVID-19 samples. PBMCs, B-cell-depleted T cells, or T cells provided the cDNA or gDNA that made up the material.

Authors' methods: For nucleated cells, counts were estimated from reference gene primer amplification. The protocol was immunoSEQ multiplex PCR, while the TCRdb copy is restricted to in-frame clones and leaves out a portion. V, J and clone size derive from that table, while D and trimming were established from the DNA sequence. The sample shows approximately 61,000 clones, approximately 86% of them seen only once. Sequencing used peripheral blood. The origin of this receptor is a woman older than 75 with active COVID-19.

CDR3 region: CASSPKLAGGLDEQFF. The CDR3 coding sequence is TGTGCCAGCTCACCAAAACTAGCGGGGGGGCTGGATGAGCAGTTCTTC. The J gene is TRBJ2-1, the V gene TRBV18; 13 positions agree with TRBD2. Germline CDR1 reads KGHSH; CDR2 reads LQKENI. Trimming at V came to 2 bases and at J to 8 bases, leaving 6 bases not matched to a gene. This CDR3 spans 16 amino acids.